The 7 T cell receptor beta chains below come from one sample, sequenced in a study of identical twins. TCRdb re-derived calls from the 5' RACE reads in MiXCR, one entry per CDR3 protein. The data show 300,000 to 400,000 distinct CDR3 sequences, 7% to 9.5% seen once. The sample comprised naive T cells sorted from blood. The source is a woman aged 50 to 60 in good health.

This clonotype was counted only a few times. The chain recombines TRBV7-9 with TRBJ2-5; D gene uncertain. The CDR3 loop spans 18 amino acids. Germline CDR1 and CDR2: SEHNR and FQNEAQ (reference sequence). V dropped 6 bases and J dropped 1 base, with 24 bases sitting between them. The chain's CDR3 is CASSTSGWGTRSQETQYF. The CDR3 DNA follows: TGTGCCAGCAGTACCTCCGGTTGGGGAACCCGTTCCCAAGAGACCCAGTACTTC.

The table lists this clonotype with many counts. The rearrangement links TRBV10-3 to TRBJ1-3; D gene ambiguous. Germline V gene data show CDR1 as ENHRY and CDR2 as SYGVKD. Trimming shortened V by 2 bases and J by 4 bases, and 12 bases separated the two germline ends. The CDR3 runs 15 residues. CDR3 sequence: CAISERTTQGNTIYF. In nucleotides, the CDR3 is TGTGCCATCAGTGAGAGAACGACGCAAGGAAACACCATATATTTT.

The chain employs TRBV11-3 and TRBJ2-5; 9 bases fit TRBD1. V was pared by 1 base and J by 5 bases, with 2 bases of the junction left unmatched. CDR1 is SGHNT and CDR2 is YENEEA in the germline V gene. The CDR3 has 14 residues. DNA for the CDR3: TGTGCCAGCAGCTTAGGGGACAGGGCCGAGACCCAGTACTTC. This codes for CASSLGDRAETQYF.

This clonotype was seen more than once but under ten times. The rearrangement uses TRBV14 and TRBJ1-1; the D gene is possibly TRBD1 (5 bases). Deletions cut 0 bases from V and 5 bases from J, with 13 bases between. The CDR3 extends over 15 amino acids. The germline V gene has CDR1 SGHDN and CDR2 FVKESK. The CDR3 loop is CASSQDAGGYTEAFF. CDR3 in DNA: TGTGCCAGCAGCCAAGACGCCGGGGGTTATACTGAAGCTTTCTTT. Combining the CDR3 with reference TRBV14 and TRBJ1-1 gives the whole variable domain EAGVTQFPSHSVIEKGQTVTLRCDPISGHDNLYWYRRVMGKEIKFLLHFVKESKQDESGMPNNRFLAERTGGTYSTLKVQPAELEDSGVYFCASSQDAGGYTEAFFGQGTRLTVV.

J is TRBJ2-4 and V is TRBV7-8, with 13 bases identical to TRBD2. Germline V gene lookup returns CDR1 SGHVS and CDR2 FQNEAQ. The CDR3 sequence is 18 residues long. V trimming: 4 bases; J trimming: 4 bases; junction bases outside the gene matches: 10. The CDR3 region has the DNA TGTGCCAGCAGCTCCCGGACTAGCGGGAGTATGCGGAAAAACATTCAGTACTTC. It yields the protein CASSSRTSGSMRKNIQYF. Looking up the rest from reference TRBV7-8 and TRBJ2-4 gives the full variable domain: GAGVSQSPRYKVAKRGQDVALRCDPISGHVSLFWYQQALGQGPEFLTYFQNEAQLDKSGLPSDRFFAERPEGSVSTLKIQRTQQEDSAVYLCASSSRTSGSMRKNIQYFGAGTRLSVL.

The V and J genes are TRBV5-1 and TRBJ2-3, with D hard to call. V shed 6 bases and J shed 1 base, with 12 bases lying between them. Per the germline V gene, CDR1 is SGHRS and CDR2 is YFSETQ. The CDR3 runs to 14 residues. The CDR3 DNA sequence: TGCGCCAGCACCTTCGGGTTTGGCACAGATACGCAGTATTTT. Amino acid sequence: CASTFGFGTDTQYF.

In this sample, this clonotype turned up a few times. This chain uses TRBV24-1 with TRBJ2-2, with 10 bases matching TRBD1. This CDR3 has 17 amino acids. The V gene end was trimmed by 9 bases and the J gene end by 0 bases; junction bases not matched to a gene: 9. The germline V gene encodes CDR1 KGHDR and CDR2 SFDVKD. Written as DNA, the CDR3 is TGTGCCACCCGGGGGACAGGGGAATCTGCGAACACCGGGGAGCTGTTTTTT. It translates to CATRGTGESANTGELFF.